This T cell receptor beta chain was recovered during a study of a mutant IDH1 vaccine in newly diagnosed glioma. Broader study findings: Pseudoprogression apparently tracked independently of changes in top peripheral T cell clonotypes.

For this clone: Its cognate antigen is unknown.

Time point denoted: baseline, week 1 (first vaccination visit). Sample treatment: pre-vaccination baseline after standard-of-care therapy. Looked up from germline, CDR1 is SEHNR and CDR2 is FQNEAQ (reference sequence). V was pared by 7 bases and J by 5 bases, with 17 bases between. This CDR3 contains 14 residues. Clones were sequenced by immunoSEQ multiplex PCR, and TCRdb holds only the in-frame ones, with some missing. In the table there are 85,000 to 100,000 clones, roughly 90% of which are singletons. The sequencing used PBMCs, collected from a glioma patient treated with radiotherapy, temozolomide or both. The TCR comes from a woman between 50 and 59 years old with glioma. The chain carries TRBV7-9 and TRBJ1-1, with D maybe TRBD1 (5 bases). In nucleotides, the CDR3 is TGTGCCAGCAAAACCCAGGGAGAGGGAACTGAAGCTTTCTTT. It encodes CASKTQGEGTEAFF.